The 21 T cell receptor beta chains below were found in one sample sequenced in a study of blood T cell repertoires in COVID-19. The protocol was immunoSEQ multiplex PCR, while the TCRdb copy is restricted to in-frame clones and leaves out a portion. The sample holds 200,000 to 250,000 clones, around 80% seen once. Sequenced sample: peripheral blood. These receptors were obtained from a woman aged 80 or over with acute or convalescent COVID-19.

This rearrangement joins TRBV6-2 or TRBV6-3 to TRBJ2-1, with 9 bases matching TRBD2. Germline values: CDR1 MNHEY, CDR2 SVGEGT. J gave up 3 bases and V 6 bases, and 6 bases lay outside the gene matches. The CDR3 has 15 amino acids. The DNA of the CDR3 is TGTGCCAGCAGCTCCCAGCGGGGGGTCTACAATGAGCAGTTCTTC. Its protein is CASSSQRGVYNEQFF.

This sequence joins TRBV7-9 and TRBJ2-7, with D perhaps TRBD1 (5 bases). The ends were cut back, 2 bases at V and 0 bases at J, with 11 bases in the middle. The V gene's germline CDR1 is SEHNR and CDR2 FQNEAQ (reference sequence). This CDR3 has 15 residues. The chain's CDR3 is CASSLLGAPSYEQYF. In DNA form, the CDR3 reads TGTGCCAGCAGCTTACTAGGGGCCCCCTCCTACGAGCAGTACTTC.

This clone has just one count. V gene TRBV20-1 combines with J gene TRBJ2-7, with D perhaps TRBD2 (6 bases). Germline values: CDR1 DFQATT, CDR2 SNEGSKA (reference sequence). The CDR3 consists of 14 residues. Trimming shortened V by 3 bases and J by 3 bases, and 15 bases separated the two germline ends. CDR3 nucleotides: TGCAGTGCTAGTCCGTTTGGGGGGAGCTACGAGCAGTACTTC. Its protein product is CSASPFGGSYEQYF.

Concerning this clone itself: The same CDR3 can be traced to other DNA sequences in this sample. The V gene is TRBV5-4, the J gene TRBJ2-7; D gene unclear. Germline V gene data show CDR1 as SGHNT and CDR2 as YYREEE (reference sequence). V was cut by 0 bases and J by 2 bases, with 6 bases left in between. The CDR3 extends over 13 amino acids. The CDR3 nucleotides read TGTGCCAGCAGCTTGGACAGAGCCTACGAGCAGTACTTC. This translates into CASSLDRAYEQYF.

The rearrangement joins TRBV29-1 to TRBJ1-1; TRBD1 agrees at 8 bases. The germline gives CDR1 SQVTM, CDR2 ANQGSEA. V lost 7 bases, J lost 1 base, and 2 bases stayed unmatched. The CDR3 is 12 residues long. CDR3 residues: CSAGQGNTEAFF. The CDR3 DNA is TGCAGCGCCGGACAGGGGAACACTGAAGCTTTCTTT.

The V gene is TRBV7-3, the J gene TRBJ2-1, with D perhaps TRBD2 (5 bases). The CDR3 contains 15 residues. The V gene lost 5 bases and the J gene lost 4 bases, with 15 bases spanning the gap. Germline V gene lookup returns CDR1 SGHTA and CDR2 FQGTGA. As DNA, the CDR3 is TGTGCCAGCAGCCTCAGCGGAGATGTTTACAATGAGCAGTTCTTC. As protein: CASSLSGDVYNEQFF.

This clone was seen only a few times. The chain combines TRBV7-3 with TRBJ2-7; possible D gene TRBD1, 6 bases. Germline V gene sequence: CDR1 SGHTA, CDR2 FQGTGA. The CDR3 loop spans 13 amino acids. Trimming took off 5 bases at V and 5 bases at J, with 13 bases between the two ends. CDR3 region: CASSPQGSDEQYF. The CDR3 DNA is TGTGCCAGCAGCCCACAGGGATCTGACGAGCAGTACTTC.

The chain employs TRBV5-4 and TRBJ1-1; 8 positions agree with TRBD1. This CDR3 spans 14 amino acids. J was trimmed by 4 bases and V by 4 bases; bases with no gene match: 6. CDR1 SGHNT and CDR2 YYREEE come from the germline V gene (reference sequence). The CDR3 DNA reads TGTGCCAGCAGCGGAAGGACAGGGTCCACTGAAGCTTTCTTT. This sequence encodes CASSGRTGSTEAFF.

This chain uses TRBV6-6 with TRBJ2-1; 8 bases agree with TRBD2. CDR3 length: 17 amino acids. Germline V gives CDR1 MNHNY, CDR2 SVGAGI (reference sequence). With V trimmed by 5 bases and J by 8 bases, 17 bases remained unmatched. CDR3 sequence reads: CASSRIAGSPTGYEQFF. The CDR3, as DNA: TGTGCCAGCAGTCGAATAGCGGGATCCCCCACGGGCTATGAGCAGTTCTTC.

V is TRBV10-3 and J is TRBJ1-1; D might be TRBD1 (5 bases). This CDR3 spans 13 amino acids. V gave up 4 bases and J gave up 2 bases, with 8 bases separating them. Germline V gene sequence: CDR1 ENHRY, CDR2 SYGVKD. CDR3 sequence reads: CAISATANTEAFF. The CDR3 bases are TGTGCCATCAGTGCGACAGCTAACACTGAAGCTTTCTTT.

Only a few counts were recorded for this clone. The V gene is TRBV29-1, the J gene TRBJ2-7; 9 bases align to TRBD1. Losses at the gene ends were 7 bases for V and 6 bases for J; bases not matched to a gene: 7. Germline V gives CDR1 SQVTM, CDR2 ANQGSEA. This CDR3 is 12 amino acids long. The CDR3 DNA sequence: TGCAGCGCCGGGGACAGGGTAGGCGAGCAGTACTTC. Translating it yields CSAGDRVGEQYF.

This clone was picked up a small number of times. This chain connects TRBV27 to TRBJ2-5; 7 bases match TRBD2. With V trimmed by 4 bases and J by 1 base, 6 bases remained unmatched. Germline CDR1 MNHEY, CDR2 SMNVEV (reference sequence). The CDR3 loop spans 15 amino acids. The CDR3 bases are TGTGCCAGCAGTTATTTAGCGGGCGCCCAAGAGACCCAGTACTTC. Translating gives CASSYLAGAQETQYF.

V usage is TRBV27 and J usage is TRBJ2-2, with a weak D call TRBD1 (5 bases). The CDR3 has 15 amino acids. CDR1 MNHEY and CDR2 SMNVEV come from the germline V gene (reference sequence). The V end lost 6 bases, the J end lost 2 bases, and 13 bases lay between the germline ends. CDR3 nucleotide sequence: TGTGCCAGCAGCACGAGACAGATTAACACCGGGGAGCTGTTTTTT. Translating gives CASSTRQINTGELFF.

The rearrangement joins TRBV10-3 to TRBJ2-7; TRBD1 might be the D (5 bases). The CDR3 consists of 13 residues. Trimming shortened V by 4 bases and J by 4 bases, and 11 bases separated the two germline ends. The germline gives CDR1 ENHRY, CDR2 SYGVKD. The CDR3 coding sequence is TGTGCCATCAGTGCGGTCCAGGGTTACGAGCAGTACTTC. Translation: CAISAVQGYEQYF.

The chain has TRBV24-1 and TRBJ2-5, with 9 positions matching TRBD1. CDR1 and CDR2 (germline): KGHDR, SFDVKD. This CDR3 is built from 15 residues. Trimming at V came to 5 bases and at J to 4 bases, leaving 7 bases not matched to a gene. The DNA for the CDR3 is TGTGCCACCAGTGCCGTGGACAGGGGTAGAGAGACCCAGTACTTC. Its protein is CATSAVDRGRETQYF.

This chain joins TRBV4-1 and TRBJ1-4, with no clear D. The CDR3 has 15 amino acids. V shed 1 base and J shed 3 bases, with 9 bases lying between them. Per the germline V gene, CDR1 is MGHRA and CDR2 is YSYEKL. CDR3 sequence (DNA): TGCGCCAGCAGCCAAGTTTCCGGGTCTAATGAAAAACTGTTTTTT. It is translated as CASSQVSGSNEKLFF.

This clone was seen a handful of times. The V gene is TRBV7-2, the J gene TRBJ1-2; 8 nucleotides match TRBD1. The V gene's germline CDR1 is SGHTA and CDR2 FQGNSA. J was trimmed by 5 bases and V by 1 base; bases with no gene match: 3. The CDR3 spans 14 residues. CDR3 DNA: TGTGCCAGCAGCTTAGACAGGGGGATGTATGGCTACACCTTC. Its translation is CASSLDRGMYGYTF. Filled out from reference TRBV7-2 and TRBJ1-2, the complete variable domain reads GAGVSQSPSNKVTEKGKDVELRCDPISGHTALYWYRQSLGQGLEFLIYFQGNSAPDKSGLPSDRFSAERTGGSVSTLTIQRTQQEDSAVYLCASSLDRGMYGYTFGSGTRLTVV.

The chain uses TRBV18 and TRBJ2-7, with no clear D. In germline, CDR1 is KGHSH, CDR2 LQKENI. The CDR3 length is 12 residues. Trimming took 4 bases from V and 7 from J, leaving 11 bases between them. This chain's CDR3 is CASSQNREEQYF. The CDR3 bases are TGTGCCAGCTCACAGAACAGAGAGGAGCAGTACTTC.

The V call is TRBV11-2, the J call TRBJ1-4; TRBD1 matches at 8 bases. Trimming took 6 bases from V and 4 from J; bases not matched to a gene: 10. CDR1 is SGHAT and CDR2 is FQNNGV in the germline V gene. CDR3 size: 16 residues. The DNA for the CDR3 is TGTGCCAGCAGTGCCATGGGGACAGGCCTTAATGAAAAACTGTTTTTT. This sequence encodes CASSAMGTGLNEKLFF.

This clone was seen a handful of times. The V call is TRBV24-1, the J call TRBJ1-1; 7 nucleotides line up with TRBD1. The V gene end was trimmed by 5 bases and the J gene end by 2 bases; junction bases not matched to a gene: 4. Germline CDR1 reads KGHDR; CDR2 reads SFDVKD. The CDR3 runs to 14 residues. As DNA, the CDR3 is TGTGCCACCAGTGGGACAGGAGGTAACACTGAAGCTTTCTTT. This translates into CATSGTGGNTEAFF.

This sequence joins TRBV9 and TRBJ2-2; a possible D gene is TRBD2 (6 bases). In germline, CDR1 is SGDLS, CDR2 YYNGEE. The CDR3 covers 17 residues. The ends were cut back, 1 base at V and 3 bases at J, with 16 bases in the middle. CDR3 in DNA: TGTGCCAGCAGCGTATCCTTGGGGGGAGAGGACACCGGGGAGCTGTTTTTT. Protein sequence: CASSVSLGGEDTGELFF.